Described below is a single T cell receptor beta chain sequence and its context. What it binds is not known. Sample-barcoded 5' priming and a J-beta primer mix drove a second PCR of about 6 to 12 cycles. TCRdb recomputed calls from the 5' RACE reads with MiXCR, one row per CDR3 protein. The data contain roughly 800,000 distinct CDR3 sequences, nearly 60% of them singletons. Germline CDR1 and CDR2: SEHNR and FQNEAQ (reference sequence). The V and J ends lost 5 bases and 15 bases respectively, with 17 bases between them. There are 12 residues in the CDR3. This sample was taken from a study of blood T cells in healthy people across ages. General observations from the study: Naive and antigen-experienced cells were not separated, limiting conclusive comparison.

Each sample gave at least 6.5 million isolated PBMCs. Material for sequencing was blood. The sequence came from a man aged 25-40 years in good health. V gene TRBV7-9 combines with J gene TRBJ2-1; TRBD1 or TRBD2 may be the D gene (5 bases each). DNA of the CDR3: TGTGCCAGCAGCAAAAGCCGGGACGATCTGTTCTTC. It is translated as CASSKSRDDLFF.